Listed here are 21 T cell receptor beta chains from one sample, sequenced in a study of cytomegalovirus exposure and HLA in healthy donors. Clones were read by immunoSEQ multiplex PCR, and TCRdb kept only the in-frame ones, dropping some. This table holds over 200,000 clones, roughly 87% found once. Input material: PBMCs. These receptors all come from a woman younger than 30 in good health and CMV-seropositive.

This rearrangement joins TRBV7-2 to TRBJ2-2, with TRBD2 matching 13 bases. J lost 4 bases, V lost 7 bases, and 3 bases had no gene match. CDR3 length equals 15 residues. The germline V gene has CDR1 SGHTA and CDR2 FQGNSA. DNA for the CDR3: TGTGCCAGCACCCGACTAGCGGGAGGCACCGGGGAGCTGTTTTTT. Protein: CASTRLAGGTGELFF.

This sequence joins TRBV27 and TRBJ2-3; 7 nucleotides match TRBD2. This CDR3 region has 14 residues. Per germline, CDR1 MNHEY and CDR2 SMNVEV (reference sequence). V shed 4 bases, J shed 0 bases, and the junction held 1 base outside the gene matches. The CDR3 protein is CASSWGGSTDTQYF. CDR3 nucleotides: TGTGCCAGCAGTTGGGGGGGGAGCACAGATACGCAGTATTTT.

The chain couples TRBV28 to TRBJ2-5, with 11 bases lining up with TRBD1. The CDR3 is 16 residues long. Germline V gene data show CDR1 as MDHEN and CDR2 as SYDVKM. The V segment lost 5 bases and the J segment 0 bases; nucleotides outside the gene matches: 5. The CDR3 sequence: CASSPGTGGYQETQYF. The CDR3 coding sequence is TGTGCCAGCAGTCCCGGGACAGGGGGGTACCAAGAGACCCAGTACTTC.

CDR3 sequence: CASSSLKGTATGNTIYF. DNA for the CDR3: TGTGCCAGCAGTTCGTTAAAAGGGACTGCAACTGGAAACACCATATATTTT. The chain combines TRBV27 with TRBJ1-3, with D possibly matching TRBD1 (5 bases). V was pared by 4 bases and J by 2 bases, with 18 bases between. CDR3 size: 17 residues. Germline CDR1 MNHEY, CDR2 SMNVEV (reference sequence).

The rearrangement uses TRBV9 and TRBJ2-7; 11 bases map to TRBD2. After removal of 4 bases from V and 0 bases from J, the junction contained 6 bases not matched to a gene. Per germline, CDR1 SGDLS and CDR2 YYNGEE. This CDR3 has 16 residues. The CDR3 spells CASSPSGTSGSYEQYF. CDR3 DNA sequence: TGTGCCAGCAGCCCTTCCGGGACTAGCGGCTCCTACGAGCAGTACTTC.

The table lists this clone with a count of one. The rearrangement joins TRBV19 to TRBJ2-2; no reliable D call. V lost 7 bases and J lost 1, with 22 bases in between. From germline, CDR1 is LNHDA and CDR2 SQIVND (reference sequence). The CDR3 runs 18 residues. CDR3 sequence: CASNPLGRGAENTGELFF. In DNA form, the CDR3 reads TGTGCCAGTAACCCTCTTGGAAGAGGAGCCGAGAACACCGGGGAGCTGTTTTTT. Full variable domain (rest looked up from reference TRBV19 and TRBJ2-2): DGGITQSPKYLFRKEGQNVTLSCEQNLNHDAMYWYRQDPGQGLRLIYYSQIVNDFQKGDIAEGYSVSREKKESFPLTVTSAQKNPTAFYLCASNPLGRGAENTGELFFGEGSRLTVL.

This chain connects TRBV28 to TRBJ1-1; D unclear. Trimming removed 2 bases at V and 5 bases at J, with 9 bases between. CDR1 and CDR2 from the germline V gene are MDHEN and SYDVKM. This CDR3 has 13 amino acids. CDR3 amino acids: CASSLTSGTEAFF. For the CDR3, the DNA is TGTGCCAGCAGTTTAACCTCGGGGACTGAAGCTTTCTTT.

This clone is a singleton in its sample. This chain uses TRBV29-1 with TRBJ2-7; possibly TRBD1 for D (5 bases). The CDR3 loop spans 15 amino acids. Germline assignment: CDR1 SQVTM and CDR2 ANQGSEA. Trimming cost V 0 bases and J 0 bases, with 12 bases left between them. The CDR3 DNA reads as TGCAGCGTTGAAGAAAGGGGAAAAAGCTCCTACGAGCAGTACTTC. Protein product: CSVEERGKSSYEQYF.

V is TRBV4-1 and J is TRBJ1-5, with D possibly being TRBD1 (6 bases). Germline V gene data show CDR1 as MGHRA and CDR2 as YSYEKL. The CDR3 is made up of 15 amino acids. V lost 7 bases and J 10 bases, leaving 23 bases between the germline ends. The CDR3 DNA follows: TGCGCCAGCACCCGGGACACCCGAAGTTATGAACCCCAGCATTTT. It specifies CASTRDTRSYEPQHF.

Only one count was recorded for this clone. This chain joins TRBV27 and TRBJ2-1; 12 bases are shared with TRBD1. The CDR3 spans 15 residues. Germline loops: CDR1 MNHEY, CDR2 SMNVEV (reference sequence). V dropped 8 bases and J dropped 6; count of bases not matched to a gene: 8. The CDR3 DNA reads TGTGCCAGCTCGGGGGGGACAGGGGGCTTCAATGAGCAGTTCTTC. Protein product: CASSGGTGGFNEQFF.

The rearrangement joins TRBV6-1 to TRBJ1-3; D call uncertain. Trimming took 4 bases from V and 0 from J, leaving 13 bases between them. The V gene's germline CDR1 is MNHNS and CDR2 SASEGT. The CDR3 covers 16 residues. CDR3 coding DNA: TGTGCCAGCAGTGGTTACACCTTTCCCTCTGGAAACACCATATATTTT. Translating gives CASSGYTFPSGNTIYF.

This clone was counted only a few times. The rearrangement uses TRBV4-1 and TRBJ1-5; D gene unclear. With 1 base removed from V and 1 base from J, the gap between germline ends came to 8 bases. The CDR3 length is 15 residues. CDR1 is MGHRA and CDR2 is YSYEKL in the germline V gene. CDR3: CASSQGLYSNQPQHF. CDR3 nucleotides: TGCGCCAGCAGCCAAGGACTCTACAGCAATCAGCCCCAGCATTTT.

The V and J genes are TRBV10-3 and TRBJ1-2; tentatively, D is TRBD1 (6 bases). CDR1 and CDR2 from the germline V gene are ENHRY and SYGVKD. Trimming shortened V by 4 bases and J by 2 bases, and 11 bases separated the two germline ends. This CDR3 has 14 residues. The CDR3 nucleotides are TGTGCCATCAGTGTGTCACAGGGAAACTATGGCTACACCTTC. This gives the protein CAISVSQGNYGYTF.

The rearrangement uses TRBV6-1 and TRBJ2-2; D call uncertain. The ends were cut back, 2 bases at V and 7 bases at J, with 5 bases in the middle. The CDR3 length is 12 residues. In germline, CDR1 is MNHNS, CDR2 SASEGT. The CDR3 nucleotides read TGTGCCAGCAGTGAAACGGTCGGGGAGCTGTTTTTT. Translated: CASSETVGELFF.

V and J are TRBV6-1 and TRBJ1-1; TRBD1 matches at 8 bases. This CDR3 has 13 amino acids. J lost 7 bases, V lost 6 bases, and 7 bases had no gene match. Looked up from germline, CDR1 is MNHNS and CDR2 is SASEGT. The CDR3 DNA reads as TGTGCCAGCAGCCGAGACAGGGGAAATGAAGCTTTCTTT. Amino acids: CASSRDRGNEAFF.

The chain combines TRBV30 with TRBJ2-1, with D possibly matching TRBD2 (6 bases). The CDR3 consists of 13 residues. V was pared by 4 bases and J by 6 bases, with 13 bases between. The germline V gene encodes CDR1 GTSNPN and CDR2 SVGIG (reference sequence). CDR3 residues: CAWTGGPPNEQFF. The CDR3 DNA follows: TGTGCCTGGACTGGAGGGCCCCCCAATGAGCAGTTCTTC.

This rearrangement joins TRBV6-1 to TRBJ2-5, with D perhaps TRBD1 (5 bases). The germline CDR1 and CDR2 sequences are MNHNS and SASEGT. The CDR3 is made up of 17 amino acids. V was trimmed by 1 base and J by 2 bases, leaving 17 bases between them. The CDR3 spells CASSEVYVLGVQETQYF. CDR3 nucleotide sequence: TGTGCCAGCAGTGAAGTTTACGTCTTAGGGGTGCAAGAGACCCAGTACTTC.

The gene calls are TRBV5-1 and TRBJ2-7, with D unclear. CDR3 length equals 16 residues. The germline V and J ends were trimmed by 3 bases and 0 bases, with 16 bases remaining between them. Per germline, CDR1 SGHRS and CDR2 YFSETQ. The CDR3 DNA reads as TGCGCCAGCAGCTACTACCCGGAGTTTGACTCCTACGAGCAGTACTTC. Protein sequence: CASSYYPEFDSYEQYF.

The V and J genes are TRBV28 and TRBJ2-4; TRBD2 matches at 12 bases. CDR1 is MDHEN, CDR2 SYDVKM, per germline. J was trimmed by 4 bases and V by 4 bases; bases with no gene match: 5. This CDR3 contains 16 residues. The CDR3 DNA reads TGTGCCAGCAGTTCCAGACTAGCGGGAGCTAAAAACATTCAGTACTTC. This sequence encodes CASSSRLAGAKNIQYF.

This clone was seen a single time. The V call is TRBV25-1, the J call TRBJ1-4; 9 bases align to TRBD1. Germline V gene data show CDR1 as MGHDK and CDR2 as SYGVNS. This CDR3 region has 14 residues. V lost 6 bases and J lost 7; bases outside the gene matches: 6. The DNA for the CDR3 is TGTGCCAGCAGCTCACAGGGGGCTGGTGAAAAACTGTTTTTT. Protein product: CASSSQGAGEKLFF.

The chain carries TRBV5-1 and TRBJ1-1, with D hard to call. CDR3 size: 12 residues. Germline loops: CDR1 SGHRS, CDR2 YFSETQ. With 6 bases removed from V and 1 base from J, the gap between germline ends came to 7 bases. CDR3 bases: TGCGCCAGCAACGAGCCGAACACTGAAGCTTTCTTT. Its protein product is CASNEPNTEAFF.